Listed below are T cell receptor beta chains from one sample, sequenced in a study of blood T cell repertoires in COVID-19. TCRdb keeps only in-frame clones here, not all; method: immunoSEQ multiplex PCR. The sample has some 37,000 clones; 75% to 90% are singletons. Source material: peripheral blood. The receptors derive from a man aged 65-85 years with acute or convalescent COVID-19. CDR3s include the opening cysteine and the closing phenylalanine or tryptophan. D genes are given only for firm matches. Clone sizes are given selectively: once, few, many, or a class where the clone is expanded.

>TRBD2|NA|TRBJ2-7|TRBV15
TGTGCCACCAGCAGGGAGGGGACTAGCGGGGCCTACGAGCAGTACTTC
CATSREGTSGAYEQYF
>TRBD2|NA|TRBJ2-5|TRBV5-1
TGCGCCACCACGCCGGGGGGTACCCAAGAGACCCAGTACTTC
CATTPGGTQETQYF
>TRBD2|NA|TRBJ2-2|TRBV5-1
TGCGCCAGCAGCGATCTAGCGGGAGCCGGGGAGCTGTTTTTT
CASSDLAGAGELFF
>NA|once|TRBJ2-7|TRBV5-5
TGTGCCAGCAGCCGGATAGGGGCTTCCTCCTACGAGCAGTACTTC
CASSRIGASSYEQYF
>NA|NA|TRBJ1-5|TRBV6-6
TGTGCCAGCAGTACAGGGTCCAGGAGCAATCAGCCCCAGCATTTT
CASSTGSRSNQPQHF
>NA|NA|TRBJ2-6|TRBV7-9
TGTGCCAGCAGCTTAGCAGCCTCTGGGGCCAACGTCCTGACTTTC
CASSLAASGANVLTF
>TRBD2|NA|TRBJ2-7|TRBV5-4
TGTGCCAGCAGCTCAAACGGGGGGAGCTCCTACGAGCAGTACTTC
CASSSNGGSSYEQYF
>NA|NA|TRBJ1-4|TRBV7-6
TGTGCCAGCAGCTTAAGGGGCGTGGGTAATGAAAAACTGTTTTTT
CASSLRGVGNEKLFF
>NA|NA|TRBJ1-1|TRBV2
TGTGCCAGCAGTGACTCCCGGGGTCGGGCGAACACTGAAGCTTTCTTT
CASSDSRGRANTEAFF
>TRBD1|NA|TRBJ1-5|TRBV19
TGTGCCAGTAGTATTGGGACAGGGGGTTATCAGCCCCAGCATTTT
CASSIGTGGYQPQHF
>TRBD1|NA|TRBJ1-1|TRBV18
TGTGCCAGCTCACCAGGGACAGGTAACACTGAAGCTTTCTTT
CASSPGTGNTEAFF
>TRBD1|once|TRBJ1-4|TRBV6-1
TGTGCCAGCAGTGAGGATCGACAGGGCACACTGTTTTTT
CASSEDRQGTLFF
>NA|NA|TRBJ2-3|TRBV7-2
TGTGCCAGCAGCTTAGGCCCTACCACAGATACGCAGTATTTT
CASSLGPTTDTQYF
>NA|once|TRBJ2-2|TRBV7-2
TGTGCCAGCAGCTTAGCGGGAGGAGTTACCGGGGAGCTGTTTTTT
CASSLAGGVTGELFF
>NA|NA|TRBJ1-2|TRBV4-3
TGCGCCAGCAGCCAAGATGCATCAGGGATCTATGGCTACACCTTC
CASSQDASGIYGYTF
>NA|NA|TRBJ1-6|TRBV28
TGTGCCAGCAGTCCACAGGTGTATAATTCACCCCTCCACTTT
CASSPQVYNSPLHF
>TRBD1|NA|TRBJ1-1|TRBV7-9
TGTGCCAGCAGCCAGACAGGGGGTCTGGAAGCTTTCTTT
CASSQTGGLEAFF
>TRBD1|NA|TRBJ2-7|TRBV20-1
TGCAGTGCTTGCCGGGACAGTTGTGAGTACTTC
CSACRDSCEYF
>NA|NA|TRBJ2-2|TRBV5-1
TGCGCCAGCAGCTTGGGGAGGGGGCTGAACACCGGGGAGCTGTTTTTT
CASSLGRGLNTGELFF
>TRBD2|NA|TRBJ2-2|TRBV11-2
TGTGCCAGCAGCTTAAATGGACTAGCGGGCACCGGGGAGCTGTTTTTT
CASSLNGLAGTGELFF
>NA|NA|TRBJ2-6|TRBV19
TGTGCTTCACAGGGCTCCCACTCTGGGGCCAACGTCCTGACTTTC
CASQGSHSGANVLTF
>NA|NA|TRBJ2-2|TRBV18
TGTGCCAGCTCACCCCAACAGGGCGCCGGGGAGCTGTTTTTT
CASSPQQGAGELFF
>NA|NA|TRBJ1-1|TRBV5-5
TGTGCCAGCAGCCTTATGAACACTGAAGCTTTCTTT
CASSLMNTEAFF
>TRBD2|once|TRBJ2-1|TRBV5-4
TGTGCCAGCAGCTACCCGGGACTAGCGGGAGTGCATGAGCAGTTCTTC
CASSYPGLAGVHEQFF
>TRBD2|NA|TRBJ2-7|TRBV20-1
TGCAGTGCTAGTCTACTAGCGGGATTTTACTACGAGCAGTACTTC
CSASLLAGFYYEQYF
>NA|once|TRBJ2-3|TRBV4-2
TGTGCCAGCAGCCACGCAGCTAGTGGAGACACAGATACGCAGTATTTT
CASSHAASGDTDTQYF
>NA|NA|TRBJ2-1|TRBV28
TGTGCCAGCCAAAGTTTCGGACGGGGAGACAATGAGCAGTTCTTC
CASQSFGRGDNEQFF
>NA|NA|TRBJ2-3|TRBV7-3
TGTGCCAGCAGCTTAAATCTGGGGGGCGGGAGCCACACAGATACGCAGTATTTT
CASSLNLGGGSHTDTQYF
>TRBD1|NA|TRBJ1-4|TRBV5-1
TGCGCCAGCAGCTTGGGCACGGGACAGGGGGATGAAAAACTGTTTTTT
CASSLGTGQGDEKLFF
>NA|NA|TRBJ2-1|TRBV4-1
TGCGCCAGCAGCCATAGGGGGAGGGGGATTTACAATGAGCAGTTCTTC
CASSHRGRGIYNEQFF
>NA|NA|TRBJ2-2|TRBV28
TGTGCCAGCAGTTTAAATCCCTCCCGGGAGCTGTTTTTT
CASSLNPSRELFF
>NA|NA|TRBJ1-5|TRBV28
TGTGCCAGCAGTTTATTCTGGGGCCTCAGCAATCAGCCCCAGCATTTT
CASSLFWGLSNQPQHF
>TRBD1|NA|TRBJ2-2|TRBV5-1
TGCGCCAGCAGTACAGGGGTTTGGACCGGGGAGCTGTTTTTT
CASSTGVWTGELFF
>TRBD1|NA|TRBJ2-1|TRBV7-7
TGTGCCAGCAGCCCCTACAGGGGGAGCTCCTACAATGAGCAGTTCTTC
CASSPYRGSSYNEQFF
>TRBD1|NA|TRBJ1-5|TRBV6-5
TGTGCCAGCAGTTACGCCCCGGACAGGGGCGAGCCCCAGCATTTT
CASSYAPDRGEPQHF
>NA|NA|TRBJ2-7|TRBV7-9
TGTGCCAGCAGCCGAGGGGGACAAAACTCCTACGAGCAGTACTTC
CASSRGGQNSYEQYF
>TRBD1|NA|TRBJ1-6|TRBV5-5
TGTGCCAGCAGCCAGGGGGCTGGGTCGAATTCACCCCTCCACTTT
CASSQGAGSNSPLHF
>TRBD1|NA|TRBJ1-5|TRBV7-2
TGTGCCAGCAGCCAGACAGGGGGGCAGCCCCAGCATTTT
CASSQTGGQPQHF
>TRBD2|NA|TRBJ2-3|TRBV9
TGTGCCAGCAGCGCCGGACTAGCGGGGACCACAGATACGCAGTATTTT
CASSAGLAGTTDTQYF
>NA|NA|TRBJ2-2|TRBV5-1
TGCGCCAGCAGCTTACACCGGGGTCTAAACACCGGGGAGCTGTTTTTT
CASSLHRGLNTGELFF
>TRBD1|NA|TRBJ1-3|TRBV7-2
TGTGCCAGCAGCGCCGGACAGGCAGGAAACACCATATATTTT
CASSAGQAGNTIYF
>NA|NA|TRBJ1-3|TRBV7-9
TGTGCCAGCAGCCCATTGGACTCCTCTGGAAACACCATATATTTT
CASSPLDSSGNTIYF
>TRBD2|NA|TRBJ2-1|TRBV5-1
TGCGCCAGCAGCTCCACGGGACTAGCGGAGCACAATGAGCAGTTCTTC
CASSSTGLAEHNEQFF